The TCR beta chain described here comes from a study of ipilimumab plus nivolumab after autologous stem cell transplantation. Whole-study context: Patients received a median of about five ipilimumab and roughly eight nivolumab doses. The DLBCL cohort had primary refractory and relapsed disease, with 18-month progression-free survival of approximately 87% and 28%.

Patients got ipilimumab 1 mg/kg beginning 14 to 28 days post-transplant. Libraries were prepared by immunoSEQ multiplex PCR; TCRdb keeps only in-frame clonotypes and omits some of them. The sample records approximately 15,000 clones, 80% being singletons. The source was PBMCs, collected in a trial of ipilimumab plus nivolumab as post-transplant consolidation. This clonotype was obtained from a male donor with diffuse large B-cell lymphoma.

CDR3: CASSHPLGGRGSTYEQYF. CDR3 nucleotide sequence: TGCGCCAGCAGCCACCCTTTAGGCGGGCGGGGTTCCACCTACGAGCAGTACTTC. This chain joins TRBV4-1 and TRBJ2-5; tentatively, D is TRBD2 (6 bases). The assigned J gene may be wrong: the sequence end matches TRBJ2-7 better. The CDR3 has 18 amino acids. Looked up from germline, CDR1 is MGHRA and CDR2 is YSYEKL.